This T cell receptor (beta chain) emerged from a study of T cell responses to AZD1222 COVID-19 vaccine (TCRdb year 2021). A note on the overall study: TCR sequencing covered approximately 230 trial participants: some 210 given two doses of AZD1222 and about 26 given two doses of MenACWY control vaccine. Enrollment into the trials was organized by age into subgroups of 18-55, 56-69 and 70-plus years, and those subgroups contained about 150, 27 and 61 TCR-sequenced participants, respectively. General conclusions and limits of the study: Because no samples from the day 14 peak response were available, repertoires could be characterized only after the peak T cell response. The vaccine-associated CD4 TCRs covered the entire spike protein, and the dominant responses fell in regions 160-218 and 743-854. Conclusions about previously exposed vaccinees are limited because only a handful of AZD1222 recipients were SARS-CoV-2 seropositive at baseline. A significant rise in spike-specific TCR breadth and depth was observed after two AZD1222 doses relative to day 0 and relative to MenACWY recipients. The 56-69-year group was small, and its depth increase did not reach significance, likely because of low power. Epitopes outside the regions mutated in the B.1.351 and B.1.1.7 variants were reportedly recognized by nearly half of the unique spike-specific TCRs. Participants were mostly white British and included more females than males, and it was suggested by the authors that clonal diversity may have been underestimated.

Taken with the paper, the label for time point translates to: about 28 days (+/-7) after the second vaccine dose. AZD1222 recipients whose second dose came at about 4 weeks and those whose second dose came at about 12 weeks were combined into one group, since spike-specific TCR depth and breadth did not differ between the two schedules. Samples from vaccinated people were obtained from the UK trials COV001 and COV002, which included a single-blind randomized controlled phase 2/3 trial of AZD1222 (ChAdOx1 nCoV-19) in healthy adults. For TCRbeta chain sequencing, PBMC samples were collected from trial participants at day 0 and at day 28 after the second dose. The CDR3 regions of human TCRbeta chains were analyzed by immunosequencing. Per the authors' processing: TCRs in the repertoires were compared against a reference library of SARS-CoV-2-specific TCRs that had been generated with the MIRA antigen-specificity platform. Breadth was defined as the fraction of unique TCRs that were SARS-CoV-2-associated, and depth was defined as the fraction of total T cells that were SARS-CoV-2-associated. Using the MIRA data, each spike-specific TCR was assigned both to the spike region to which the TCR was reactive and to a CD4 or CD8 class. Log10-transformed breadth and depth values were compared by one-way ANOVA with Sidak's multiple comparisons tests. As stored in TCRdb, this immuneACCESS dataset retains in-frame rearrangements with V and J assigned. A fraction of the clones does not appear; measured against another copy, unresolved V genes explain less than half of the discrepancy, and the remainder lacks a known reason. V and J calls and clone size are given by that table; D and trimming were obtained from the DNA. The sample contains over 150,000 clones, roughly 94% of them found a single time. Roughly 1.7% of the sample is taken by the ten largest.

V is pared back by 4 bases and J by 5 bases, with 7 bases lying between the germline termini. The cysteine opens and the phenylalanine closes a CDR3 of 11 amino acids. The entry retains the CDR3 DNA only, 33 bases that are in frame from base 1. CDR1 and CDR2 are drawn from the germline V gene (reference sequence): DFQATT, SNEGSKA. In regard to this clone: Its antigen remains undetermined. The sample holds no much larger clone one base away, and base qualities are not on file.

The clonotype comes from an adult who received the AZD1222 COVID-19 vaccine. The sequencing here drew on peripheral blood, taken 28 days after the second AZD1222 dose. Rearrangement joined TRBV20-1 to TRBJ2-3; the D gene is unclear. The nucleotides read TGCAGTGCTAAAGTTGTAGATACGCAGTATTTT. Protein translation: CSAKVVDTQYF.